This T cell receptor beta chain originates from a study of T-cell memory formation after mild COVID-19. Study results and limitations: Day 37-peaking second-wave clones had unconfirmed SARS-CoV-2 specificity.

Trimming shortened V by 5 bases and J by 7 bases, and 11 bases separated the two germline ends. CDR3 length: 12 residues. In germline, CDR1 is LNHNV, CDR2 YYDKDF (reference sequence). The TCR alpha and TCR beta cDNA libraries, bearing sample barcodes and UMIs, were generated by 5'RACE using constant-segment primers. One entry per CDR3 protein results from TCRdb running MiXCR on the 5' RACE reads. The table lists hundreds of thousands of distinct CDR3 sequences, 20% to 25% of them singletons. On this clonotype: Its specificity is not known.

The receptor was isolated from an adult woman who had mild COVID-19 (a few samples of this study predate the infection). Cell type and time point are not known. The chain is built from TRBV15 and TRBJ2-5; possible D gene TRBD2, 5 bases. The sample was PBMCs or a T cell subset sorted from them (not recorded which). The CDR3: CATSHGRGTQYF. DNA for the CDR3: TGTGCCACCAGCCATGGACGGGGGACCCAGTACTTC.